This T cell receptor (beta chain) emerged from a study of T-cell reconstitution after alpha-beta-depleted transplantation in children. Regarding this clonotype: Being one base from a much bigger clone, this may be a read error.

The CDR3 has 15 residues. In germline, CDR1 is SGHRS, CDR2 YFSETQ. The trim removed 0 bases at V and 6 bases at J, leaving 1 base unmatched. As it was prepared, the TCRbeta library received unique molecular identifiers. TCRdb analysed the PCR reads with MiXCR anew, one entry per CDR3 protein. The repertoire consists of 190,000 or so distinct CDR3 sequences, with about 6.8% occurring once and the leading ten covering 3% to 3.5%. Sequencing used PBMCs from the stem cell graft donor, obtained from the stem cell graft. This sequence originates from a human donor who donated a stem cell graft to a child with Wiskott-Aldrich syndrome. V and J are TRBV5-1 and TRBJ2-2; 11 bases map to TRBD2. For the CDR3, the DNA is TGCGCCAGCAGCTTGGAACTAGCGGGAGCCGGGGAGCTGTTTTTT. Its translation: CASSLELAGAGELFF.